One sample yielded the 13 T cell receptor beta chains listed below, sequenced in a study of OX40 agonist ivuxolimab in advanced cancers. The protocol was immunoSEQ multiplex PCR, while the TCRdb copy is restricted to in-frame clones and leaves out a portion. The sample lists 50,000 to 80,000 clones; just under 85% were seen once. Sequenced material: CD4+ or CD8+ T cells sorted from blood, taken in a trial of the OX40 agonist ivuxolimab. These receptors all stem from an adult with an advanced solid tumor such as melanoma, head and neck, liver or kidney cancer.

The rearrangement joins TRBV18 to TRBJ2-2; D unclear. In germline, CDR1 is KGHSH, CDR2 LQKENI. Trimming pared 0 bases from V and 5 bases from J, leaving 10 bases between. The CDR3 is made up of 15 amino acids. The CDR3, as DNA: TGTGCCAGCTCACCACCGAAGCCCCAAACCGGGGAGCTGTTTTTT. The encoded protein is CASSPPKPQTGELFF.

The chain carries TRBV6-6 and TRBJ2-5, with 7 bases fitting TRBD1. V gave up 2 bases and J gave up 5 bases; unmatched junction bases: 8. CDR1 and CDR2 from the germline V gene are MNHNY and SVGAGI (reference sequence). The CDR3 has 15 residues. CDR3: CASSYLGQAGETQYF. CDR3 DNA: TGTGCCAGCAGTTACCTCGGACAGGCAGGGGAGACCCAGTACTTC.

This clone is a singleton in its sample. The chain combines TRBV28 with TRBJ1-2; D uncertain. Germline V CDR1 and CDR2: MDHEN, SYDVKM. This CDR3 contains 12 residues. The V end was cut by 1 base, the J end by 12 bases, with 12 bases between. The CDR3 region is CASSLYGSTNTF. The CDR3 DNA reads as TGTGCCAGCAGTTTATACGGGTCAACGAACACCTTC.

The rearrangement links TRBV9 to TRBJ2-5; 9 bases line up with TRBD1. Trimming at V came to 0 bases and at J to 3 bases, leaving 0 bases not matched to a gene. The CDR3 contains 14 residues. Germline CDR1 reads SGDLS; CDR2 reads YYNGEE. The CDR3 loop reads CASSVGTGEETQYF. In nucleotides, the CDR3 is TGTGCCAGCAGCGTAGGGACAGGGGAAGAGACCCAGTACTTC.

The chain joins TRBV5-1 to TRBJ2-6; 13 bases map to TRBD2. This CDR3 region has 20 residues. CDR1 SGHRS and CDR2 YFSETQ come from the germline V gene. V dropped 4 bases and J dropped 0; count of bases not matched to a gene: 10. The CDR3 here is CASSINGLAGVSSGANVLTF. The CDR3 nucleotides are TGCGCCAGCAGCATTAATGGACTAGCGGGAGTAAGCTCTGGGGCCAACGTCCTGACTTTC.

This clone came up once. This chain connects TRBV6-6 to TRBJ2-3, with TRBD1 matching over 7 bases. This CDR3 has 15 amino acids. With V trimmed by 2 bases and J by 5 bases, 7 bases remained unmatched. CDR1 and CDR2 (germline): MNHNY, SVGAGI (reference sequence). CDR3 DNA sequence: TGTGCCAGCAGTTACGGGGCAGGGGGAAGAGATACGCAGTATTTT. Translating gives CASSYGAGGRDTQYF.

This clone occurred a few times. The genes are TRBV18 and TRBJ2-7; 7 positions agree with TRBD1. V trimming: 3 bases; J trimming: 0 bases; junction bases outside the gene matches: 11. Germline-derived CDR1 and CDR2 are KGHSH and LQKENI. The length of the CDR3 is 17 residues. The CDR3 reads CASSPTSGQASSYEQYF. CDR3 DNA sequence: TGTGCCAGCTCACCCACATCAGGACAGGCTAGCTCCTACGAGCAGTACTTC.

The chain couples TRBV19 to TRBJ1-5; unclear D gene. This CDR3 spans 13 amino acids. Trimming removed 6 bases from V and 6 bases from J, with 12 bases in between. The germline gives CDR1 LNHDA, CDR2 SQIVND (reference sequence). Written as DNA, the CDR3 is TGTGCCAGTAGCTGGAGTTCCAGTCAGCCCCAGCATTTT. It yields the protein CASSWSSSQPQHF.

Worth noting for this clone: Other DNA sequences from this sample encode an identical CDR3 as well. The rearrangement joins TRBV6-4 to TRBJ2-3; D uncertain. The germline V and J ends were trimmed by 0 bases and 0 bases, with 7 bases remaining between them. The CDR3 extends over 15 amino acids. Germline V gene data show CDR1 as MRHNA and CDR2 as SNTAGT. CDR3 amino acids: CASSDSGRSTDTQYF. The DNA for the CDR3 is TGTGCCAGCAGTGACTCGGGCAGAAGCACAGATACGCAGTATTTT.

V gene TRBV10-1 combines with J gene TRBJ1-4; weak D call: TRBD1 (5 bases). Per the germline V gene, CDR1 is WNHNN and CDR2 is SYGVQD (reference sequence). The V end was cut by 3 bases, the J end by 8 bases, with 19 bases between. This CDR3 contains 16 residues. CDR3 sequence: CASSDPREGGREKLFF. The DNA of the CDR3 is TGCGCCAGCAGTGACCCCAGGGAGGGCGGTCGCGAAAAACTGTTTTTT.

The chain recombines TRBV5-1 with TRBJ2-3; D remains unclear. This CDR3 comprises 13 residues. Germline V gives CDR1 SGHRS, CDR2 YFSETQ. Deletions cut 7 bases from V and 1 base from J, with 10 bases between. The CDR3 spells CASGTGGTDTQYF. The CDR3 DNA reads TGCGCCAGCGGAACGGGCGGCACAGATACGCAGTATTTT.

The genes are TRBV7-8 and TRBJ1-1; 8 nucleotides match TRBD1. This CDR3 has 14 residues. CDR1 and CDR2 from the germline V gene are SGHVS and FQNEAQ. After removal of 4 bases from V and 11 bases from J, the junction contained 12 bases not matched to a gene. The CDR3 spells CASSSGQGFSYAFF. The CDR3 DNA reads TGTGCCAGCAGCTCCGGACAGGGCTTCTCCTACGCTTTCTTT. The full variable domain, rest sourced from reference TRBV7-8 and TRBJ1-1, is GAGVSQSPRYKVAKRGQDVALRCDPISGHVSLFWYQQALGQGPEFLTYFQNEAQLDKSGLPSDRFFAERPEGSVSTLKIQRTQQEDSAVYLCASSSGQGFSYAFFGQGTRLTVV.

This chain uses TRBV6-1 with TRBJ1-1, with D possibly being TRBD1 (6 bases). CDR1 is MNHNS and CDR2 is SASEGT in the germline V gene. Trimming took off 2 bases at V and 11 bases at J, with 9 bases between the two ends. The CDR3 totals 11 residues. In DNA form, the CDR3 reads TGTGCCAGCAGTGAAATCCAGGGGGCTTTCTTT. Residues: CASSEIQGAFF.